This entry is about one T cell receptor beta chain. It has no known antigen specificity. One base away lies a much larger clone, so this may be a sequencing read error. CDR1 and CDR2 are read off the germline V gene as SQVTM and ANQGSEA. V has 4 bases trimmed and J has 6 bases trimmed; junction bases matching no gene number 9. The CDR3 sequence holds 14 residues, the cysteine and phenylalanine included. The entry retains the CDR3 DNA only, 42 bases that are in frame from base 1. The method was PCR. For sequencing, an Illumina HiSeq 4000 was employed. Bulk TCR libraries were made following a previously described method, with the TCR primers given in Table S5. Purification of total RNA was performed with the Qiagen AllPrep DNA/RNA kit. Before analysis, reads from multiple sequencing runs of the same library were pooled. As for the original processing: Reads were retained only if their TCR constant sequence matched exactly, and those retained reads were trimmed to 150 nt and grouped according to their 12-nt molecular barcodes. Reads inside each barcode group were sub-clustered using a 15% Levenshtein threshold, and a quality-weighted consensus sequence was constructed for each RNA molecule. Non-functional sequences were discarded, and so were lower-count sequences lying one edit away from another sequence. Based on a fit of two negative binomial distributions, barcode sub-clusters having less than 20% of the maximum read count were discarded. TCRdb trimmed public reads at Q25 via fastp, called clones via MiXCR and kept in-frame beta chains. Identical CDR3 protein sequences are pooled into one entry, listed with their most common genes and DNA. These V and J calls rely on TCRdb rather than the paper's analysis. Present in this sample are 300,000 to 350,000 distinct CDR3 sequences, about a fifth of which were seen just once. The ten largest clonotypes hold 0.81% of the sample.

This record comes from a study of molecular identifiers for immune sequencing clone quantification (dated by TCRdb to 2017 to 2018). Looking at the study overall: For a replicate experiment, the RNA from either about 20,000 or 100,000 naive CD8 T cells was divided into five aliquots, and four of those aliquots went on to sequencing. This methods study used CD8 T cells to benchmark TCR RNA copy counting and molecular-identifier clustering-based TCR repertoire sequencing (MIDCIRS). Points the paper makes about the study in general: Clones above 20 RNA copies held over 99% of molecules in CMV-specific effector cells but under 1% in naive cells. Highly expanded clone sizes could be underestimated because identical TCR molecules may share a barcode. The naive libraries included spiked-in Jurkat TCR RNA (about ten copies' worth), and this Jurkat TCR RNA is not part of the donor repertoire. Modeling gave approximately 3 recovered TCR RNA copies per cell versus around 10 by digital PCR, implying 25% to 30% capture efficiency. Even against a background of some 920,000 naive CD8 T cells, spiked-in Jurkat TCR RNA amounting to a single cell's worth was reported to be detectable. When barcode sub-clustering was not used, chimeric consensus sequences inflated TCR diversity, with chimeras reaching as high as 47%.

Libraries of naive CD8 T cells were built from around 20,000 to 990,000 sorted cells, with 10%, 30% or 50% of the purified RNA used. Naive CD8 T cells were FACS-sorted as CD8+CD4-CCR7+CD45RA+ on a BD FACSAria II into RLT Plus buffer. Detection sensitivity was tested by spiking Jurkat RNA equal to some 11 TCR copies' worth into samples containing 20,000-1,000,000 naive CD8 T cells. CD8 T cells were enriched with RosetteSep CD8+ T Cell Enrichment Cocktail and Ficoll-Paque, followed by ACK red cell lysis. The chain employs TRBV29-1 and TRBJ1-5, with TRBD1 matching 7 junction bases. The sample was naive CD8+ T cells from blood, with Jurkat cell RNA spiked in. The sample's cell subset or site label is to be understood as: FACS-sorted CD8+CD4-CCR7+CD45RA+ naive T cells. This clonotype was sampled from a human donor in good health. Some libraries in this study had Jurkat cell RNA spiked in. The CDR3 protein sequence reads: CSVGSDREGQPQHF. The bases are TGCAGCGTTGGATCCGACAGGGAGGGTCAGCCCCAGCATTTT.